This TCR beta chain was identified in a study of human T cells and chemical hapten exposure. Study as a whole: Yields of TCR per sample differed, chiefly owing to small differences in pooled library volume.

Time point indicated: patch test 1, 2 weeks after DPC sensitization. The treatment is: therapeutic diphenylcyclopropenone sensitization with weekly scalp DPC. The table lists this clonotype with a few counts. TCRdb re-called the RACE reads through MiXCR, storing one row per CDR3 protein. This sample has tens of thousands of distinct CDR3 sequences, with over 9.5% found just once. V was shortened by 6 bases and J by 4 bases, with 4 bases between the two germline ends. The CDR3 totals 11 residues. Sample: whole blood, taken in connection with sensitization to the hapten diphenylcyclopropenone (DPC). The chain recombines TRBV12-3 or TRBV12-4 with TRBJ2-4; D is unclear. This TCR was sampled from a woman aged 60-70 years with alopecia areata. Some clones in this sample may be carry-over from other donors' samples. CDR3 sequence (DNA): TGTGCCAGCAGCCAAAAAAACATTCAGTACTTC. Translating gives CASSQKNIQYF.